Below, 11 T cell receptor beta chains from the same sample are listed, as sequenced in a study of cytomegalovirus exposure and HLA in healthy donors. PCR was performed using 60 Vbeta and 13 Jbeta primers. Produced via immunoSEQ multiplex PCR; TCRdb's table is partial and in-frame only. The top ten hold roughly 2.8% of the sample, which has 150,000 to 200,000 clones, around 74% seen once. The material sequenced was PBMCs. All receptors derive from a male donor in good health and CMV-seronegative.

In its sample, this clone was seen a few times. The chain joins TRBV6-5 to TRBJ1-6; TRBD1 aligns across 11 bases. Trimming removed 6 bases from V and 8 bases from J; junction bases left unmatched: 6. Germline CDR1 is MNHEY and CDR2 is SVGAGI. The CDR3 is 15 residues long. CDR3: CASSGTGGMHSPLHF. As DNA, the CDR3 is TGTGCCAGCAGCGGGACAGGGGGGATGCATTCACCCCTCCACTTT.

J is TRBJ2-7 and V is TRBV7-9; 11 bases map to TRBD2. This CDR3 has 14 residues. Trimming took 5 bases from V and 3 from J; bases not matched to a gene: 3. Per germline, CDR1 SEHNR and CDR2 FQNEAQ (reference sequence). The CDR3 DNA reads TGTGCCAGCAGCGACACTAGCGGGAGCTACGAGCAGTACTTC. Translating it yields CASSDTSGSYEQYF.

The V and J genes are TRBV4-1 and TRBJ2-2; 10 bases match TRBD1. Germline trimming cut 2 bases from V and 5 bases from J; bases unmatched to any gene: 8. CDR1 is MGHRA, CDR2 YSYEKL, per germline. CDR3 length: 17 residues. The CDR3 sequence is CASSQLGTGVRTGELFF. DNA for the CDR3: TGCGCCAGCAGCCAACTTGGGACAGGGGTTAGGACCGGGGAGCTGTTTTTT.

The chain combines TRBV11-2 with TRBJ2-1, with TRBD2 identical over 10 bases. The ends lost 6 bases at V and 8 bases at J; junction bases unmatched: 10. The CDR3 loop spans 15 amino acids. Germline CDR1 is SGHAT and CDR2 is FQNNGV. Written as DNA, the CDR3 is TGTGCCAGCAGGGGGCGAGCGGGAGGGCCCGATGAGCAGTTCTTC. As protein: CASRGRAGGPDEQFF.

The CDR3 loop reads CAWSRGWEVNTEAFF. The CDR3 region has the DNA TGTGCCTGGAGCAGGGGGTGGGAAGTAAACACTGAAGCTTTCTTT. The chain combines TRBV30 with TRBJ1-1; the match to TRBD1 covers 7 bases. J lost 2 bases, V lost 3 bases, and 9 bases had no gene match. Germline CDR1 GTSNPN, CDR2 SVGIG (reference sequence). The CDR3 has 15 amino acids.

The chain uses TRBV10-1 and TRBJ1-1, with 7 bases identical to TRBD1. The CDR3 spans 16 residues. Germline loops: CDR1 WNHNN, CDR2 SYGVQD (reference sequence). V lost 3 bases, J lost 4 bases, and 11 bases stayed unmatched. Here the CDR3 reads CASSEGGAGFGTEAFF. CDR3 nucleotides: TGCGCCAGCAGTGAAGGGGGCGCGGGCTTCGGCACTGAAGCTTTCTTT.

A few counts support this clone. The V call is TRBV7-9, the J call TRBJ2-7; 8 bases line up with TRBD2. CDR1 and CDR2 from the germline V gene are SEHNR and FQNEAQ (reference sequence). The CDR3 has 17 amino acids. V was clipped by 0 bases and J by 0 bases; unmatched bases: 7. The chain's CDR3 is CASSLATDSGSSYEQYF. The CDR3 DNA sequence: TGTGCCAGCAGCTTAGCTACAGACAGCGGGAGCTCCTACGAGCAGTACTTC. The whole variable domain, filled in from reference TRBV7-9 and TRBJ2-7, reads DTGVSQNPRHKITKRGQNVTFRCDPISEHNRLYWYRQTLGQGPEFLTYFQNEAQLEKSRLLSDRFSAERPKGSFSTLEIQRTEQGDSAMYLCASSLATDSGSSYEQYFGPGTRLTVT.

The rearrangement uses TRBV19 and TRBJ1-1, with 8 bases fitting TRBD1. V dropped 5 bases and J dropped 0; count of bases not matched to a gene: 2. CDR3 size: 14 residues. CDR1 is LNHDA, CDR2 SQIVND, per germline (reference sequence). The CDR3 nucleotides read TGTGCCAGTAGTCGACAGGGGATGAACACTGAAGCTTTCTTT. This encodes CASSRQGMNTEAFF.

The chain couples TRBV18 to TRBJ2-7; 10 nucleotides line up with TRBD2. CDR3 length equals 13 residues. Unmatched junction bases numbered 4, after V lost 4 bases and J lost 7 bases. Germline V gives CDR1 KGHSH, CDR2 LQKENI. The CDR3 DNA sequence: TGTGCCAGCTCACTAGCGGGAGGCAGGGAGCAGTACTTC. It translates to CASSLAGGREQYF. Supplemented by reference TRBV18 and TRBJ2-7, the full variable domain reads NAGVMQNPRHLVRRRGQEARLRCSPMKGHSHVYWYRQLPEEGLKFMVYLQKENIIDESGMPKERFSAEFPKEGPSILRIQQVVRGDSAAYFCASSLAGGREQYFGPGTRLTVT.

This clone showed up just a few times. CDR3 nucleotides: TGTGCCAGCAGCCAAGGGAGGAGACAGCCCTACGAGCAGTACTTC. The encoded protein is CASSQGRRQPYEQYF. The chain uses TRBV6-5 and TRBJ2-7; maybe TRBD2 (6 bases). This CDR3 is built from 15 residues. With 6 bases removed from V and 2 bases from J, the gap between germline ends came to 17 bases. The germline CDR1 and CDR2 sequences are MNHEY and SVGAGI.

This clone came up once. The rearrangement uses TRBV10-3 and TRBJ2-5; 11 nucleotides match TRBD1. Germline V CDR1 and CDR2: ENHRY, SYGVKD. This CDR3 comprises 16 residues. V lost 2 bases to trimming and J lost 5 bases; unmatched junction nucleotides: 7. The CDR3, as DNA: TGTGCCATCAGTGAGGGGGGGACAGGGGGTGTGGAGACCCAGTACTTC. This codes for CAISEGGTGGVETQYF.